This TCR beta chain was sequenced for a study of technical replicates of blood from several donors. Germline V gene data show CDR1 as SGDLS and CDR2 as YYNGEE. Trimming took 0 bases from V and 4 from J; bases not matched to a gene: 6. The CDR3 runs to 15 residues. This table comes from immunoSEQ multiplex PCR, and its TCRdb copy is limited to in-frame clones, with some not included. The sample consists of approximately 75,000 clones, roughly 95% of them appearing once. The source material was T cells isolated from PBMCs. The chain couples TRBV9 to TRBJ2-5, with TRBD2 matching over 7 bases. This TCR came from a human donor in good health. Here the CDR3 reads CASSVAGGPGETQYF. CDR3 in DNA: TGTGCCAGCAGCGTAGCGGGAGGCCCAGGAGAGACCCAGTACTTC.